This T cell receptor beta chain came from a study of shared clonotypes between healthy human individuals. Study-wide points: A few donors showed sharing of about 4.7% of naive CD4 clonotypes. The expectation was that sequencing depth would affect clonotype sharing among donors.

The length of the CDR3 is 13 residues. Germline CDR1 LNHDA, CDR2 SQIVND (reference sequence). Trimming took off 3 bases at V and 4 bases at J, with 8 bases between the two ends. Assay runs were performed at deep level. Generated by immunoSEQ multiplex PCR, the TCRdb table keeps only in-frame clones and is missing some. The sample has 2 million to 2.5 million clones; around 95% are singletons. As regards this clone: Its cognate antigen is unknown.

Sequenced sample: naive CD4+ T cells sorted from blood. Documented subset: CD45RA+ positively selected. The receptor comes from a man aged 18 to 30 in good health. V is TRBV19 and J is TRBJ2-3; D is unresolved. The CDR3 DNA reads TGTGCCAGTAGTATTACGCCTTCAGATACGCAGTATTTT. This gives the protein CASSITPSDTQYF.